What follows are 14 T cell receptor beta chains derived from one specimen sequenced in a study of beta chain features in type 1 diabetes. General study points: Shortening that was moderate but significant affected the TCRB CDR3s of Type 1 diabetes patients in all four CD4+ subsets.

These receptors have no known antigen. As every portion of the isolated RNA was reverse transcribed, the sequencing read expressed TCRB transcripts. Using immunoSEQ multiplex PCR, the repertoire was profiled, and TCRdb retains in-frame clones only, with some absent. The sample shows hundreds of thousands of clones, roughly 12% of them seen only once. The sequencing sample was made of naive CD4+ T cells from blood. These receptors came from a man younger than 35 with type 1 diabetes.

This clone was detected only a few times. The chain employs TRBV7-9 and TRBJ1-1; 8 positions agree with TRBD1. The CDR3 contains 15 residues. V gave up 5 bases and J gave up 2 bases; unmatched junction bases: 7. Germline-derived CDR1 and CDR2 are SEHNR and FQNEAQ (reference sequence). For the CDR3, the DNA is TGTGCCAGCAGCCCCAGACAGGGGATTAACACTGAAGCTTTCTTT. It encodes CASSPRQGINTEAFF. The whole variable domain, remainder taken from reference TRBV7-9 and TRBJ1-1, is DTGVSQNPRHKITKRGQNVTFRCDPISEHNRLYWYRQTLGQGPEFLTYFQNEAQLEKSRLLSDRFSAERPKGSFSTLEIQRTEQGDSAMYLCASSPRQGINTEAFFGQGTRLTVV.

Only a few counts were recorded for this clone. V usage is TRBV4-1 and J usage is TRBJ1-3; D unclear. Germline V gives CDR1 MGHRA, CDR2 YSYEKL. CDR3 length equals 17 residues. V was cut by 9 bases and J by 4 bases, with 25 bases left in between. CDR3 residues: CASSRPTGDKEGNTIYF. In DNA form, the CDR3 reads TGCGCCAGTTCTAGGCCGACGGGAGATAAAGAAGGAAACACCATATATTTT.

This clone was counted only a few times. The chain couples TRBV19 to TRBJ1-1; no definite D call. The CDR3 is 15 amino acids. The V end was cut by 0 bases, the J end by 0 bases, with 8 bases between. CDR1 is LNHDA and CDR2 is SQIVND in the germline V gene (reference sequence). The CDR3 nucleotides read TGTGCCAGTAGTATAGAAGGAGATTTGAACACTGAAGCTTTCTTT. Amino acids: CASSIEGDLNTEAFF.

This clone showed up just a few times. The chain uses TRBV2 and TRBJ1-2; D gene ambiguous. Per the germline V gene, CDR1 is SNHLY and CDR2 is FYNNEI. V was clipped by 7 bases and J by 2 bases, with 11 bases between them. The CDR3 loop spans 13 amino acids. The CDR3, as DNA: TGTGCCAGCAAGGGCCAGCGGAACTATGGCTACACCTTC. Residues: CASKGQRNYGYTF.

The rearrangement joins TRBV5-6 to TRBJ2-7; no firm D call. Deletions cut 4 bases from V and 2 bases from J, with 16 bases between. This CDR3 has 15 residues. Looked up from germline, CDR1 is SGHDT and CDR2 is YYEEEE. CDR3 coding DNA: TGTGCCAGCAGCCCCTCCTGGGTGAGCCCCTACGAGCAGTACTTC. Its translation: CASSPSWVSPYEQYF.

The V call is TRBV7-9, the J call TRBJ2-7; 9 nucleotides agree with TRBD1. CDR1 is SEHNR and CDR2 is FQNEAQ in the germline V gene (reference sequence). The V segment lost 0 bases and the J segment 5 bases; nucleotides outside the gene matches: 17. The CDR3 totals 19 residues. CDR3 in amino acids: CASSLAQKLPTGGSHEQYF. CDR3 nucleotide sequence: TGTGCCAGCAGCTTAGCGCAAAAACTACCGACAGGGGGATCTCACGAGCAGTACTTC.

The V and J genes are TRBV15 and TRBJ1-3; D ambiguous. The CDR3 runs to 18 residues. V was cut by 5 bases and J by 0 bases, with 20 bases left in between. Looked up from germline, CDR1 is LNHNV and CDR2 is YYDKDF (reference sequence). The DNA for the CDR3 is TGTGCCACCAGCGGAGTGACATTGTTGGGGAGCTCTGGAAACACCATATATTTT. It codes for CATSGVTLLGSSGNTIYF.

The V call is TRBV2, the J call TRBJ2-3; D uncertain. The germline V gene has CDR1 SNHLY and CDR2 FYNNEI. The CDR3 runs to 12 residues. The V gene lost 6 bases and the J gene lost 5 bases, with 9 bases spanning the gap. The CDR3 coding sequence is TGTGCCAGCAGGGCCCTCCAAGATACGCAGTATTTT. Translation: CASRALQDTQYF.

The chain couples TRBV11-2 to TRBJ2-5, with 7 bases that match TRBD1. The CDR3 runs to 14 residues. V was clipped by 5 bases and J by 2 bases; unmatched bases: 5. Germline V gives CDR1 SGHAT, CDR2 FQNNGV. The CDR3 protein is CASSPRDSQETQYF. The CDR3 nucleotides are TGTGCCAGCAGCCCACGGGACAGTCAAGAGACCCAGTACTTC.

This clone was observed a few times. The chain employs TRBV7-2 and TRBJ2-3; 7 nucleotides align to TRBD1. The V and J ends lost 5 bases and 0 bases, in that order; junction bases with no gene match: 11. Germline CDR1 is SGHTA and CDR2 is FQGNSA. The CDR3 loop spans 17 amino acids. CDR3 bases: TGTGCCAGCAGCGTACTTCCAATGGGACAGAGCACAGATACGCAGTATTTT. It yields the protein CASSVLPMGQSTDTQYF.

This clone turned up a few times. The V call is TRBV29-1, the J call TRBJ1-2; no clear D. Germline CDR1 is SQVTM and CDR2 is ANQGSEA. The V end was cut by 6 bases, the J end by 2 bases, with 7 bases between. The CDR3 is 11 amino acids. DNA for the CDR3: TGCAGCGTCGGACCCAACTATGGCTACACCTTC. It yields the protein CSVGPNYGYTF.

There are a few counts of this clone. This rearrangement joins TRBV7-8 to TRBJ2-7; 7 bases align to TRBD1. The CDR3 is made up of 15 amino acids. Germline V gene data show CDR1 as SGHVS and CDR2 as FQNEAQ. V lost 5 bases to trimming and J lost 0 bases; unmatched junction nucleotides: 7. CDR3 protein: CASSLRQGLSYEQYF. CDR3 nucleotide sequence: TGTGCCAGCAGCCTCCGACAGGGTCTCTCCTACGAGCAGTACTTC.

The rearrangement links TRBV14 to TRBJ2-3; D is unresolved. Germline V gives CDR1 SGHDN, CDR2 FVKESK. CDR3 size: 11 residues. Trimming removed 2 bases at V and 6 bases at J, with 3 bases between. The CDR3 coding sequence is TGTGCCAGCAGCCAAAGGGATACGCAGTATTTT. Protein sequence: CASSQRDTQYF.

As to this clone: Compared with germline, one end of the junction differs, possibly owing to a read error. The chain combines TRBV7-7 with TRBJ2-3, with D perhaps matching TRBD2 (6 bases). The CDR3 length is 16 residues. Germline CDR1 SSHAT, CDR2 FNYEAQ (reference sequence). Here the CDR3 reads CASSAEVGTSTDTQYF. The CDR3 region has the DNA TGTGCTAGCAGCGCAGAGGTCGGGACTAGCACAGATACGCAGTATTTT. The full variable domain, rest sourced from reference TRBV7-7 and TRBJ2-3, is GAGVSQSPRYKVTKRGQDVTLRCDPISSHATLYWYQQALGQGPEFLTYFNYEAQPDKSGLPSDRFSAERPEGSISTLTIQRTEQRDSAMYRCASSAEVGTSTDTQYFGPGTRLTVL.